Listed below are T cell receptor beta chains from one sample, sequenced in a study of blood T cells in healthy people across ages. MiXCR, run by TCRdb on the 5' RACE reads, gives a single entry per CDR3 protein. The sample lists approximately 760,000 distinct CDR3 sequences; approximately 25% were seen once. This sample also appeared in a second study, on T cells of mothers and their children.

Sequencing was performed on blood. These receptors all stem from a boy under 18 in good health. Both conserved end residues are part of each CDR3. The D gene is left open where the match is weak. Clone sizes are given selectively: once, few, many, or a class where the clone is expanded.

V	J	size	D	DNA	CDR3
TRBV3-1	TRBJ1-2	few	NA	TGTGCCAGCAGCCAAGATCTGAGGGCTCATGGCTACACCTTC	CASSQDLRAHGYTF
TRBV9	TRBJ1-1	NA	TRBD1	TGTGCCAGCAGCTCCGACGTACCGGGACAGCGAAGGCGGAACACTGAAGCTTTCTTT	CASSSDVPGQRRRNTEAFF
TRBV12-3/TRBV12-4	TRBJ1-4	few	TRBD1	TGTGCCAGCAGCCCCGGGGGGACAGGGGGCTTTGGAACTAATGAAAAACTGTTTTTT	CASSPGGTGGFGTNEKLFF
TRBV5-6	TRBJ2-5	few	NA	TGTGCCAGCAGCAGGAACCCGCGGGTACCTGGGGAGACCCAGTACTTC	CASSRNPRVPGETQYF
TRBV7-2	TRBJ2-5	NA	TRBD1	TGTGCCAGCAGCTTAGCCGGCCAGGGGGTGGAGACCCAGTACTTC	CASSLAGQGVETQYF
TRBV6-5	TRBJ1-4	few	TRBD1	TGTGCCAGCAGTTACTCACGCCCAGGGGGGTCCACTAATGAAAAACTGTTTTTT	CASSYSRPGGSTNEKLFF
TRBV5-1	TRBJ2-6	few	NA	TGCGCCAGCAGCTTTCAAATCTCTGGGGCCAACGTCCTGACTTTC	CASSFQISGANVLTF
TRBV4-2	TRBJ1-4	NA	NA	TGTGCCAGCAGCCAAGAAAGGGGAAGAAATGAAAAACTGTTTTTT	CASSQERGRNEKLFF
TRBV4-1	TRBJ2-7	few	NA	TGCGCCAGCAGCCAAGAATTTGCGACCGCTAATCCCGAGCAGTACTTC	CASSQEFATANPEQYF
TRBV19	TRBJ1-4	NA	NA	TGTGCCAGTGACAGCTTTAATGAAAAACTGTTTTTT	CASDSFNEKLFF
TRBV5-1	TRBJ2-1	few	TRBD1	TGCGCCAGCAGCGGCTATCCGGGACAGCTTATCTACAATGAGCAGTTCTTC	CASSGYPGQLIYNEQFF
TRBV29-1	TRBJ1-2	NA	NA	TGCAGCGAGGGGCCCGACAATAACTATGGCTACACCTTC	CSEGPDNNYGYTF
TRBV2	TRBJ1-1	few	TRBD1	TGTGCCAGTAGGGACAGGGCTCTTACTGAAGCTTTCTTT	CASRDRALTEAFF
TRBV20-1	TRBJ1-3	few	TRBD1	TGCAGTGCCAGACAGGGGCTCCTAGAAAACACCATATATTTT	CSARQGLLENTIYF
TRBV27	TRBJ2-7	many	TRBD2	TGTGCCAGCAGTTTTGGGGGGGTCTACGAGCAGTACTTC	CASSFGGVYEQYF
TRBV29-1	TRBJ2-2	few	NA	TGCAGCGTCAGGGTTAGAAACACCGGGGAGCTGTTTTTT	CSVRVRNTGELFF
TRBV3-1	TRBJ2-5	few	NA	TGTGCCAGCAGCCAAGGTCGTTTGGCCCGGGAGACCCAGTACTTC	CASSQGRLARETQYF
TRBV7-9	TRBJ2-1	NA	TRBD2	TGTGCCAGCAGCTCACCACTAGCGGAGCTCTCCTACAATGAGCAGTTCTTC	CASSSPLAELSYNEQFF
TRBV6-5	TRBJ2-7	NA	NA	TGTGCCAGCAGTACTTCCACCTACGAGCAGTACTTC	CASSTSTYEQYF
TRBV11-2	TRBJ1-2	NA	TRBD1	TGTGCCAGCAGCTCGGACAGGATTGGCTACACCTTC	CASSSDRIGYTF
TRBV3-1	TRBJ2-3	few	NA	TGTGCCAGCAGCCAAGAAGAGAGACAAAGCACAGATACGCAGTATTTT	CASSQEERQSTDTQYF
TRBV27	TRBJ2-5	NA	TRBD2	TGTGCCAGCAGTTTATCCGCCAGCGGGAGTAAGGAGACCCAGTACTTC	CASSLSASGSKETQYF
TRBV29-1	TRBJ2-7	few	NA	TGCAGCGTTGTTCTTGTAGGGCAGACCTCTTACGAGCAGTACTTC	CSVVLVGQTSYEQYF
TRBV7-2	TRBJ2-5	NA	NA	TGTGCCAGCAGCTTTGAGATTAATGGGCGGTACTTC	CASSFEINGRYF
TRBV6-1	TRBJ1-4	few	TRBD1	TGTGCCAGCAGTCAAACCGGGACAGGGGGCGGTGGAACTAATGAAAAACTGTTTTTT	CASSQTGTGGGGTNEKLFF
TRBV6-2/TRBV6-3	TRBJ2-7	few	NA	TGTGCCAGCAGAAAACCGGGACTGCCATCCTACGAGCAGTACTTC	CASRKPGLPSYEQYF
TRBV6-1	TRBJ1-5	few	NA	TGTGCCAGCAGTGAAGAGGGGGGGGGCCAGCCCCAGCATTTT	CASSEEGGGQPQHF
TRBV3-1	TRBJ2-1	many	TRBD2	TGTGCCAGCAGGTTAGCGGGAGGGCGGAATGAGCAGTTCTTC	CASRLAGGRNEQFF
TRBV5-1	TRBJ1-2	NA	TRBD1	TGCGCCAGCAGCTTGTACGGGACAGGGACAATCGGCTATGGCTACACCTTC	CASSLYGTGTIGYGYTF
TRBV25-1	TRBJ2-2	NA	NA	TGTGCCAGTTCTGGACGGGGGGCAGGTACCGGGGAGCTGTTTTTT	CASSGRGAGTGELFF
TRBV6-5	TRBJ1-2	few	TRBD1	TGCGCCAGCAGCCCCGGCCGGGACAGGGTGCGGGGCTACACCTTC	CASSPGRDRVRGYTF
TRBV24-1	TRBJ2-5	NA	NA	TGTGCCACCAGTGATCCGGGACGGGGGACGGAGACCCAGTACTTC	CATSDPGRGTETQYF
TRBV12-3/TRBV12-4	TRBJ2-3	few	TRBD2	TGTGCCAGCAGTGCCTCACTAGCGGGGGGGCTGCGCGACACAGATACGCAGTATTTT	CASSASLAGGLRDTDTQYF
TRBV27	TRBJ2-1	few	TRBD2	TGTGCCAGCAGTTCCCCTGGAGCGGGGGGGTACAATGAGCAGTTCTTC	CASSSPGAGGYNEQFF
TRBV3-1	TRBJ2-5	NA	NA	TGTGCCAGCGTCCCAGATCTGGGGGGCTACGAGACCCAGTACTTC	CASVPDLGGYETQYF
TRBV28	TRBJ1-4	few	NA	TGTGCCAGCAGTTCCCCGGGGCCGGCGGATGAAAAACTGTTTTTT	CASSSPGPADEKLFF